Described below is a single T cell receptor beta chain sequence and its context. Its antigen is unknown. Base quality data are lacking; no much larger clone is found one base away. Taken with the paper, the label for treatment or condition translates to: approximately 10-day PBMC culture with coronavirus spike peptide pools or control peptides (ViraFEST assay). To expand antigen-specific T cells with peptide pools and then pick out the expanded clonotypes through TCR sequencing, the study relied on the ViraFEST assay. The convalescent patients' positive SARS-CoV-2 PCR tests were from March to December 2020, which was before the Alpha, Beta and Delta variants emerged in the United States. More than 1.5 million PBMCs per well were cultured in IMDM with approximately 5% human AB serum and roughly 9.3 IU/ml IL-2, plus 10 ug/ml peptide pools. On days 3 and 7, half of the culture medium was replaced with fresh IL-2-containing medium. After around 10 days of culture, CD4+ T cells were isolated by negative selection using the EasySep CD4+ T cell isolation kit. Ficoll-Paque Plus gradient centrifugation was used to isolate PBMCs from whole blood, and the isolated PBMCs were then either used fresh or cryopreserved at -140C. Culture conditions were generally each tested in triplicate wells.

This specimen comes from a study of vaccination and CD4 T cells after COVID-19 (dated by TCRdb to between 2021 and 2022). The study in broad terms: Convalescent patients had a positive SARS-CoV-2 result on nasal swab PCR, and of these patients, several had mild disease and one had severe disease. The convalescent cohort comprised six males and four females, including two Hispanic individuals, seven Caucasians, two Asians and one multiracial person. Participants received two doses of either the Pfizer-BioNTech BNT162b2 vaccine (n=8) or the Moderna mRNA-1273 vaccine (n=2). Post-COVID blood samples were collected from convalescent patients a median of roughly 100 days after diagnosis, with a range of about 30 to 161 days. Post-vaccine blood samples were taken a median of 72 days after the second vaccine dose, with a range of roughly 13 to 250 days. Culture stimuli were overlapping spike peptide pools from SARS-CoV-2 and from the common cold coronaviruses HCoV-NL63, HCoV-OC43 and HCoV-229E. As controls, cultures received a CEFX viral epitope pool (the positive control), an HIV-1 Nef peptide pool (the negative control), or no peptide at all. The spike-specific CD4+ TCR repertoire was compared before and after mRNA vaccination in over 9 COVID-19 convalescent patients and a few infection-naive healthy vaccine recipients.

V is shortened by 3 bases, J by 0 bases, and the region joining them spans 11 bases. The germline V gene yields MNHNS for CDR1 and SASEGT for CDR2. The CDR3 runs 15 residues from the cysteine to the phenylalanine. Kept here is only the CDR3 DNA, which spans 45 bases and is read in frame from base 1. The library came from PCR. TCR sequencing of DNA from cultured CD4+ T cells used the Oncomine TCR Beta short-read assay at the Johns Hopkins FTIC core. The QIAamp micro DNA kit was used to extract genomic DNA from the cultured CD4+ T cells. The Oncomine TCR Beta libraries from cultured CD4+ T cells were pooled using unique dual indexes and then sequenced on an Illumina iSeq 100. From the authors' description of their analysis: Non-productive sequences were removed, and CDR3s not starting with C, not ending with F or W, or shorter than 7 amino acids were discarded. Antigen-specific clonotypes were identified using the MANAFEST web application through comparison of peptide-stimulated wells with reference and other culture wells. An FDR below 0.05, an odds ratio above 5, and a productive frequency above 0.1% in at least two of three replicate wells were required for clones to be considered positive. A clonotype counted as cross-reactive if it showed significant expansion both in the SARS-CoV-2 spike wells and in at least one common cold coronavirus spike condition. Similarity between CDR3 sequences was evaluated in R version 3.6.1 using Levenshtein distances (stringdist) and unrooted phylogenetic trees (ape). The public reads were reanalyzed by TCRdb: fastp trimming at Q25, MiXCR alignment, in-frame beta chains only. One record per CDR3 amino acid sequence lists the most common genes and DNA. The V and J calls come from TCRdb's annotation, not from the publication. The sample table shows some 17,000 distinct CDR3 sequences, and about 40% are seen once. The ten largest account for 8.4% of the sample.

Overall study results and their limits: Relatively few convalescent patients were included in the study, and early timepoints after natural infection were not analyzed. In convalescent patients, a median around 84% of post-vaccine SARS-CoV-2-reactive clones were detected only after vaccination, and vaccine-specific priming was suggested by this finding. An increase in the median number of SARS-CoV-2-reactive clonotypes from 20 to 25 after infection to 35 to 40 after vaccination was observed, but the change was not found to be significant. Nearly all vaccine-specific clones in convalescent patients (304 of 307) were mono-reactive for SARS-CoV-2 spike rather than cross-reactive with common cold coronaviruses.

The TCR sequence derives from a human donor who had recovered from COVID-19. The V and J genes are TRBV6-1 and TRBJ2-5, with TRBD1 perhaps the D gene, on 6 matching bases. Sequencing was performed on CD4+ T cells from blood, cultured in vitro. DNA sequence: TGTGCCAGCAGTGAGGTCCGGACAGACCAAGAGACCCAGTACTTC. The encoded protein is CASSEVRTDQETQYF.